Below, one T cell receptor beta chain is given with its context. The entry originates in a study of blood T cell repertoires in COVID-19. Turning to the study itself: Sites across the United States, Italy and Spain contributed samples from acute and convalescent COVID-19.

It was during active infection that Seattle patients were enrolled and then longitudinally followed. Under the authors' procedure: Amplified reference gene primers provided the basis for estimating nucleated cell counts. Clones were read by immunoSEQ multiplex PCR, and TCRdb kept only the in-frame ones, dropping some. The V and J calls and clone size come from that table; D and trimming were worked out from the DNA. The data contain about 92,000 clones, around 90% of them singletons. Germline V lookup: CDR1 LGHDT, CDR2 YNNKEL (reference sequence). The CDR3 sequence is 15 residues long. J was trimmed by 1 base and V by 6 bases; bases with no gene match: 1.

Sequencing was performed on peripheral blood. This clonotype was obtained from a woman aged 55 to 70 with COVID-19, enrolled during active disease. The gene calls are TRBV3-1 (or the pseudogene TRBV3-2) and TRBJ2-2; TRBD1 matches at 11 bases. In DNA form, the CDR3 reads TGTGCCAGCAGGGACAGGGGGCGGAACACCGGGGAGCTGTTTTTT. Its protein is CASRDRGRNTGELFF.